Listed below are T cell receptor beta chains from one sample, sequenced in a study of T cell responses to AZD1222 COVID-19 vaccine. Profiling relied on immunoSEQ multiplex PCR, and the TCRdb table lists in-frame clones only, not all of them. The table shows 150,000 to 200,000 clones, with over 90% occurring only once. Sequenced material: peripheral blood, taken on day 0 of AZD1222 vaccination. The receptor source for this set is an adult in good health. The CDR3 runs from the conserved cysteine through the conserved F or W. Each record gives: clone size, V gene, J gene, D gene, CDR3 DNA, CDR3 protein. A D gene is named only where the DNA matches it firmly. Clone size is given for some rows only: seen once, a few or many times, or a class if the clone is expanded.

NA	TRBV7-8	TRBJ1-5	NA	TGTGCCAGCAGCTTAGCGCGGGGGCTTGGGCAGCCCCAGCATTTT	CASSLARGLGQPQHF
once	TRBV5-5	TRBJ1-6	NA	TGTGCCAGCAGCTTCGCCACAGATAATAATTCACCCCTCCACTTT	CASSFATDNNSPLHF
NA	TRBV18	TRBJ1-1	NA	TGTGCCAGCTCACCTTCGAGGGACACTGAAGCTTTCTTT	CASSPSRDTEAFF
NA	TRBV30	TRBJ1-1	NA	TGTGCCTGGAGTACGGACTCTGAAGCTTTCTTT	CAWSTDSEAFF
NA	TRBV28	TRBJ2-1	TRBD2	TGTGCCAGCAGTTCACTAGCGGGCAACCACAATGAGCAGTTCTTC	CASSSLAGNHNEQFF
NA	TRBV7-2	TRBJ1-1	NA	TGTGCCAGCAGAGACAGGCCTGGGACTGAAGCTTTCTTT	CASRDRPGTEAFF
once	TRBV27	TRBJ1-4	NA	TGTGCCAGCAGTTTTGGGGAAACTAATGAAAAACTGTTTTTT	CASSFGETNEKLFF
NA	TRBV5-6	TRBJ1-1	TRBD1	TGTGCCAGCAGTAGGGAGGGGGCAGGCACTGAAGCTTTCTTT	CASSREGAGTEAFF
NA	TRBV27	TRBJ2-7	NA	TGTGCCAGCAGTTTTGGACAGTCCTACGAGCAGTACTTC	CASSFGQSYEQYF
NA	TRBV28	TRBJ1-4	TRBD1	TGTGCCAGCAGAACGGACAGGGGAGGTGAAAAACTGTTTTTT	CASRTDRGGEKLFF
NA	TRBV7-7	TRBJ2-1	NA	TGTGCCAGCAGCTTGGGGGGCTCCTACAATGAGCAGTTCTTC	CASSLGGSYNEQFF
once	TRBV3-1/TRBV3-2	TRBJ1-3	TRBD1	TGTGCCAGCAGCCGCTCAGCGGACAGGGCTTTCTCTGGAAACACCATATATTTT	CASSRSADRAFSGNTIYF
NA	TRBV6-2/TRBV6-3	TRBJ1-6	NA	TGTGCCAGCAGTTACTCGGGGACCGATACCTATAATTCACCCCTCCACTTT	CASSYSGTDTYNSPLHF
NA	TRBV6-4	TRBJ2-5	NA	TGTGCCAAAGAGCGGAGTTGGTCACAAGAGACCCAGTACTTC	CAKERSWSQETQYF
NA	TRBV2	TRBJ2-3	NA	TGTGCCAGCAGGAACAGGGCAGATACGCAGTATTTT	CASRNRADTQYF
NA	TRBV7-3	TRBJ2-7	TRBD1	TGTGCCAGCAGTACCCGGCAGGGGGCTCCCGAGCAGTACTTC	CASSTRQGAPEQYF
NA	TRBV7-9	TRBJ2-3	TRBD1	TGTGCCAGCAGCATCGGACAGGGGACAGATACGCAGTATTTT	CASSIGQGTDTQYF
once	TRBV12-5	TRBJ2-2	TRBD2	TGTGCTAGTGGTTCGGGTGGTAGCGGGGGCACCGGGGAGCTGTTTTTT	CASGSGGSGGTGELFF
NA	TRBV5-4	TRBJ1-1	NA	TGTGCCAGCAGCTTGCTGGGCATCGAAGCTTTCTTT	CASSLLGIEAFF
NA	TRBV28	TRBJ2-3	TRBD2	TGTGCCAGCAGTTTAGGAGCGGGAGTCACAGATACGCAGTATTTT	CASSLGAGVTDTQYF
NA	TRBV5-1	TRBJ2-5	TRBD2	TGCGCCAGCAGATTCAGCGGGGGGGAACAAGAGACCCAGTACTTC	CASRFSGGEQETQYF
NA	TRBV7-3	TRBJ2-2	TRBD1	TGTGCCAGCAGCCCGCGGACAGGGCCAACCGGGGAGCTGTTTTTT	CASSPRTGPTGELFF
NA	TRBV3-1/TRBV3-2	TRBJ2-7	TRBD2	TGTGCCAGCAGCCCGCCGGGGGGACTCGCGGGGGGGACCACGGCCTACGAGCAGTACTTC	CASSPPGGLAGGTTAYEQYF
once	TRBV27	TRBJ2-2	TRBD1	TGTGCCAGTTCGACAAGACTAGGACAGGGACCCGGGGAGCTGTTTTTT	CASSTRLGQGPGELFF
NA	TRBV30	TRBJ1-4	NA	TGTGCCTGGAGGCTTGGGGCTACAACTAATGAAAAACTGTTTTTT	CAWRLGATTNEKLFF
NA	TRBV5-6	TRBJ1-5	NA	TGTGCCAGCAGCTTGGGTGGGATGGCCGGGAATCAGCCCCAGCATTTT	CASSLGGMAGNQPQHF
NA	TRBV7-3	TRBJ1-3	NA	TGTGCCAGCAGCTTCATAGGCTCTGGAAACACCATATATTTT	CASSFIGSGNTIYF
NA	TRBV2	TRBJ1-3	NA	TGTGCCAGCAGTTCTTTGGGTTCGGGCGGAAACACCATATATTTT	CASSSLGSGGNTIYF
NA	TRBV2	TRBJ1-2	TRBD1	TGTGCCAGCAGTATAACAGGGGGCGGTGGCTACACCTTC	CASSITGGGGYTF
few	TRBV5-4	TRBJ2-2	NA	TGTGCCAGCAGCTTGGGCGGACGGATCAACACCGGGGAGCTGTTTTTT	CASSLGGRINTGELFF
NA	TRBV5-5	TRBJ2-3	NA	TGTGCCAGCACCTTTCGGGGAGGCGTAGATACGCAGTATTTT	CASTFRGGVDTQYF
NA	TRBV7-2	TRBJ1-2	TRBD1	TGTGCCAGCAGCTTAGCGGACAGGGACGATGGCTACACCTTC	CASSLADRDDGYTF
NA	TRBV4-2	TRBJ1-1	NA	TGTGCCAGCAGCCCAAACACGAACACTGAAGCTTTCTTT	CASSPNTNTEAFF
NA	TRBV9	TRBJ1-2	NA	TGTGCCAGCAGCGTAGGAGGATCTAACTATGGCTACACCTTC	CASSVGGSNYGYTF
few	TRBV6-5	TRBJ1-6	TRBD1	TGTGCCAGCAGTTCGTTGCCTGGACAGGGTGGGTCACCCCTCCACTTT	CASSSLPGQGGSPLHF
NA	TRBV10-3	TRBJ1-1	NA	TGTGCCATCAGTGATATGGCCAACACTGAAGCTTTCTTT	CAISDMANTEAFF
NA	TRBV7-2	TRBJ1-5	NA	TGTGCCAGCAGCCCCAGAGGGAATCAGCCCCAGCATTTT	CASSPRGNQPQHF
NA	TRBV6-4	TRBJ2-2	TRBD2	TGTGCCAGTAGACTAGCGGAGGGCACCGGGGAGCTGTTTTTT	CASRLAEGTGELFF
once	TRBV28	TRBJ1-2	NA	TGTGCCAGCAGTCGCGCGGGCTATGGCTACACCTTC	CASSRAGYGYTF
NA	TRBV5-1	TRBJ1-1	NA	TGCGCCAGCAGCCGGCCAGGGGTGATGAACACTGAAGCTTTCTTT	CASSRPGVMNTEAFF
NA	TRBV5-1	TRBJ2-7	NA	TGCGCCAGCAGCAGGGAACAGGGCTACGAGCAGTACTTC	CASSREQGYEQYF
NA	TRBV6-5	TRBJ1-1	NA	TGTGCCAGCAGTCCCCCCGGGCGGGTCCCTGAAGCTTTCTTT	CASSPPGRVPEAFF
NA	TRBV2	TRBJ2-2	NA	TGTGCCAGCACTCCAGGGGGGCCCGGGGAGCTGTTTTTT	CASTPGGPGELFF
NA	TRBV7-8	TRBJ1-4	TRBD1	TGTGCCAGCAGCCCGGGACAGGGAGGGAATGAAAAACTGTTTTTT	CASSPGQGGNEKLFF
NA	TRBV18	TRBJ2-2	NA	TGTGCCAGCTCACCAGGGACGCCCGCGAACACCGGGGAGCTGTTTTTT	CASSPGTPANTGELFF
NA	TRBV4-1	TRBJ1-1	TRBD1	TGCGCCAGCAGTCGCCAGGGACAGGGAAAATTAGAAGCTTTCTTT	CASSRQGQGKLEAFF
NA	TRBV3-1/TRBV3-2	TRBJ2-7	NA	TGTGCCAGCAGCCAAGGCCTCATACTAGAGGCGACCTACGAGCAGTACTTC	CASSQGLILEATYEQYF
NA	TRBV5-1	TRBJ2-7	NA	TGCGCCAGCAGCTTCGAGCAGGGCCCCTACGAGCAGTACTTC	CASSFEQGPYEQYF
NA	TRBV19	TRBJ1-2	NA	TGTGCCAGTAGTATTTCACAGGGAGGTCATGGCTACACCTTC	CASSISQGGHGYTF
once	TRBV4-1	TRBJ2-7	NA	TGCGCCAGCAGGCGAACCGCCCAGGGGGACTACTACGAGCAGTACTTC	CASRRTAQGDYYEQYF
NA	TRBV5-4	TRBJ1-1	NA	TGTGCCAGCAGCTTGTTGGACCGGAACACTGAAGCTTTCTTT	CASSLLDRNTEAFF
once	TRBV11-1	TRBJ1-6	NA	TGTGCCAGCGGACGGACTTATAATTCACCCCTCCACTTT	CASGRTYNSPLHF
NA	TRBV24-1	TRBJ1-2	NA	TGTGCCACCAGTGATGGCGGCTACACCTTC	CATSDGGYTF
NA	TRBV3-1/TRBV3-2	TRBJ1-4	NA	TGTGCCAGCAGCCAGCAGGGAAATGAAAAACTGTTTTTT	CASSQQGNEKLFF
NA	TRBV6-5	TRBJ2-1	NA	TGTGCCAGCAGCAGGTTGAGCTCCTACAATGAGCAGTTCTTC	CASSRLSSYNEQFF
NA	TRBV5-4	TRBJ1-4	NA	TGTGCCAGCAGCTGGGGTTCCTCCAATGAAAAACTGTTTTTT	CASSWGSSNEKLFF
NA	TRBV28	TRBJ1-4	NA	TGTGCCAGCAAGGGAGGGGGATCTGAAAAACTGTTTTTT	CASKGGGSEKLFF
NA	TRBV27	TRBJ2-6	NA	TGTGCCAGCAGTTCGGCGGGTCTCTACCGCTCTGGGGCCAACGTCCTGACTTTC	CASSSAGLYRSGANVLTF
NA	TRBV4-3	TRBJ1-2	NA	TGCGCCAGCAGCCAAGATGTGGCAGGGCCCTCCTATGGCTACACCTTC	CASSQDVAGPSYGYTF